This T cell receptor beta chain was documented in a study of blood T cell repertoires in COVID-19. Overall study: COVID-19 samples from acute and convalescent phases originated in the United States, Italy and Spain. The analysed material was cDNA or gDNA that came from T cells, B-cell-depleted T cells, or PBMCs.

The V gene's germline CDR1 is KGHDR and CDR2 SFDVKD. The V segment lost 4 bases and the J segment 5 bases; nucleotides outside the gene matches: 8. The CDR3 runs to 15 residues. As handled by the study authors: Nucleated cell number was recorded as an estimate derived from reference gene primer amplification. Measured with immunoSEQ multiplex PCR; TCRdb has only the in-frame clones, and not every one. The V and J calls and clone size are taken from that table; D and trimming were inferred from the DNA. The sample shows under 250,000 clones, 85% to 90% of them seen only once. Sample: peripheral blood. The V call is TRBV24-1, the J call TRBJ2-5; 8 bases align to TRBD1. This sequence was found in a man between 60 and 75 years old with acute or convalescent COVID-19. CDR3 DNA sequence: TGTGCCACCAGTGACCCTACAGGGGGAAGTGAGACCCAGTACTTC. Its translation is CATSDPTGGSETQYF.